This TCR beta chain originates from a study of T cells in localized non-small cell lung cancer. Study-wide findings and caveats: Paired adjacent lung recovered a median roughly 54 of the top 100 tumor clones.

This CDR3 region has 15 residues. TCRdb's copy holds only in-frame clones and misses some; the assay was immunoSEQ multiplex PCR. The table lists about 1,800 clones, 15% to 20% of them singletons, with 20% to 25% in the top ten. About this clone itself: Its specificity is unknown.

Source: normal lung tissue next to the tumor, taken before any cancer treatment. This sequence was found in a woman aged 35-75 years with stage I lung adenocarcinoma. This chain uses TRBV7-5 with TRBJ2-5; the tabulated D call, TRBD2, remains unverified against the DNA. TRBV7-5 is labeled a pseudogene. CDR3 residues: CASSLVAGGDETQYF. The DNA for the CDR3 is TGTGCCAGCAGCTTGGTGGCGGGGGGCGATGAGACCCAGTACTTC.